This T cell receptor (beta chain) is drawn from a study of T cell responses to AZD1222 COVID-19 vaccine. Findings and limits, study-wide: Following two doses of AZD1222, Spike-specific TCR breadth and depth rose. Only a handful of AZD1222 recipients, more than 5 in all, had baseline seropositivity.

Clones were sequenced by immunoSEQ multiplex PCR, and TCRdb holds only the in-frame ones, with some missing. The sample records around 130,000 clones, just over 85% being singletons. Germline loops: CDR1 LNHNV, CDR2 YYDKDF (reference sequence). J was trimmed by 7 bases and V by 7 bases; bases with no gene match: 10. The CDR3 loop spans 15 amino acids. This clone is a singleton in its sample. Its antigen is unidentified. The TCR sequence derives from an adult in good health. The input for sequencing was peripheral blood, taken on day 0 of AZD1222 vaccination. The chain uses TRBV15 and TRBJ2-2; 9 bases map to TRBD2. CDR3 sequence: CATKGLAGFGGELFF. As DNA, the CDR3 is TGTGCCACCAAAGGTCTAGCGGGATTTGGCGGGGAGCTGTTTTTT. Complete variable domain (other parts from reference TRBV15 and TRBJ2-2): DAMVIQNPRYQVTQFGKPVTLSCSQTLNHNVMYWYQQKSSQAPKLLFHYYDKDFNNEADTPDNFQSRRPNTSFCFLDIRSPGLGDTAMYLCATKGLAGFGGELFFGEGSRLTVL.